This TCR beta chain was identified during a study of blood T cell repertoires in COVID-19. Study summary: Samples taken during acute and convalescent COVID-19 were collected in the United States, Italy and Spain. The analysed material was cDNA or gDNA that came from T cells, B-cell-depleted T cells, or PBMCs.

The authors' processing: Reference gene primer amplification gave estimated nucleated cell counts. The data were produced by immunoSEQ multiplex PCR, yet TCRdb's version contains in-frame clones alone and is incomplete. V and J calls and clone size are those listed in that table; D and trimming were worked out from the DNA. The sample includes tens of thousands of clones, about 83% of them seen just once. This CDR3 comprises 15 residues. The germline V gene has CDR1 MNHEY and CDR2 SMNVEV (reference sequence). The V gene end was trimmed by 4 bases and the J gene end by 9 bases; junction bases not matched to a gene: 9.

Sequencing used peripheral blood. The clonotype was recovered from an elderly woman with active or convalescent COVID-19. This chain joins TRBV27 and TRBJ1-5; 10 positions agree with TRBD1. The chain's CDR3 is CASSSRTGGTAPQHF. The CDR3, as DNA: TGTGCCAGCAGTTCTAGGACAGGGGGGACGGCGCCCCAGCATTTT.